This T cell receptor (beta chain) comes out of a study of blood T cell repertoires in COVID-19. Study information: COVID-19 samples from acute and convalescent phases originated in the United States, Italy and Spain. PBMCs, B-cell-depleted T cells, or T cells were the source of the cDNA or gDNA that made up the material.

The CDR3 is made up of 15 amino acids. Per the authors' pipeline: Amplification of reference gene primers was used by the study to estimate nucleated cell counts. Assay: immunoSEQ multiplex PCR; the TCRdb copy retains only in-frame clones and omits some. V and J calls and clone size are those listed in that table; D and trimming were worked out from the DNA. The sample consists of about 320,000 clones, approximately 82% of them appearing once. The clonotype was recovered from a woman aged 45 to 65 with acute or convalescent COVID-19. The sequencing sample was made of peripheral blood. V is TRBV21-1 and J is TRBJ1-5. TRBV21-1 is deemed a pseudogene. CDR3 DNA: TGTGCCAGCAGCAAAGCCTCGAGAGGAGGTCAGCCCCAGCATTTT. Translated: CASSKASRGGQPQHF.